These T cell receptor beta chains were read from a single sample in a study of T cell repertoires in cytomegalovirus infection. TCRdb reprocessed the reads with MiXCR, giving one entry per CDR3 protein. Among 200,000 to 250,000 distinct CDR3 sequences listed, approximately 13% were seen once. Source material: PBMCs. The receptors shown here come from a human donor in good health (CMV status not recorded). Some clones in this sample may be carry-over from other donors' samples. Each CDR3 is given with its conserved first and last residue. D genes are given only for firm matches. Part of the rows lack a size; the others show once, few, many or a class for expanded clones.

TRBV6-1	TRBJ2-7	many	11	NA	CASTENGPAHF	TGTGCCAGCACCGAGAACGGGCCTGCTCACTTC
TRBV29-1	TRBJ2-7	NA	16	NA	CSVGQNLRQGRGEQYF	TGCAGCGTTGGCCAAAACCTCCGACAGGGGAGGGGCGAGCAGTACTTC
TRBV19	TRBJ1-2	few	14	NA	CASSIRGGNYGYTF	TGTGCCAGTAGTATCCGGGGAGGAAACTATGGCTACACCTTC
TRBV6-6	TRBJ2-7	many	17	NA	CASSYYGVGRSSYEQYF	TGTGCCAGCAGTTACTACGGGGTCGGACGAAGCTCCTACGAGCAGTACTTC
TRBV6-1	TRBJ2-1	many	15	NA	CASTFTMNPYNEQFF	TGTGCCAGCACCTTCACGATGAACCCCTACAATGAGCAGTTCTTC
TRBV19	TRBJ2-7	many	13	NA	CASSIGRPYEQYF	TGTGCCAGTAGTATCGGCCGTCCCTACGAGCAGTACTTC
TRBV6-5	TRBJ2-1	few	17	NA	CASSYRWFGSTYNEQFF	TGTGCCAGCAGTTACCGGTGGTTTGGCTCGACCTACAATGAGCAGTTCTTC
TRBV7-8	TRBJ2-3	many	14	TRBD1	CASSSGQGKDTQYF	TGTGCCAGCAGTTCCGGACAGGGAAAAGATACGCAGTATTTT
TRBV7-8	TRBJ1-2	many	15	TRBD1	CASSLDRGKPYGYTF	TGTGCCAGCAGCCTAGACAGGGGCAAACCCTATGGCTACACCTTC
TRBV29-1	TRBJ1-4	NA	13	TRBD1	CSVYPTGNEKLFF	TGCAGCGTTTATCCGACAGGGAACGAAAAACTGTTTTTT
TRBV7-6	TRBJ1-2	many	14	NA	CASSPSGDNYGYTF	TGTGCCAGCAGCCCGTCGGGGGACAACTATGGCTACACCTTC
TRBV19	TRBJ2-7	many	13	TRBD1	CASSWDSGYEQYF	TGTGCCAGTAGCTGGGACAGTGGGTACGAGCAGTACTTC
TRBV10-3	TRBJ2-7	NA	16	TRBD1	CAIGPGQGGPSYEQYF	TGTGCCATCGGACCGGGACAGGGGGGACCCTCCTACGAGCAGTACTTC
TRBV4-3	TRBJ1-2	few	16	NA	CASSQTGTPTNYGYTF	TGCGCCAGCAGCCAGACCGGGACACCAACAAACTATGGCTACACCTTC
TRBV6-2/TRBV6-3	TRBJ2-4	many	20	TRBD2	CASSSRLAGDPGPAKNIQYF	TGTGCCAGCAGCTCCCGACTAGCGGGGGACCCAGGTCCTGCCAAAAACATTCAGTACTTC
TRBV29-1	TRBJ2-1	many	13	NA	CSSGGPLGNEQFF	TGCAGCTCCGGGGGGCCCCTGGGTAATGAGCAGTTCTTC